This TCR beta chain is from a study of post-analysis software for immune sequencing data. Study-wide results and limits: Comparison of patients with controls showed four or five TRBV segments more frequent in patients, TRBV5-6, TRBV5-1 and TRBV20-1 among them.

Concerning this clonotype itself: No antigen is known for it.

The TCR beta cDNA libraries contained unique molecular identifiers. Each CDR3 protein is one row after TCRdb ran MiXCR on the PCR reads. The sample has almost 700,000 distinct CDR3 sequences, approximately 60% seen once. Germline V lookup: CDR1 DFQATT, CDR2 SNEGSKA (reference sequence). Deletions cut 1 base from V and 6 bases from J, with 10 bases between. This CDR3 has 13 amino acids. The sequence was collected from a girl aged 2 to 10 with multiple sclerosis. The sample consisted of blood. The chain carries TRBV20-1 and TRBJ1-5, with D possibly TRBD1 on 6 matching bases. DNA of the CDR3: TGCAGTGCTAGAGGACAGGTCGGTCAGCCCCAGCATTTT. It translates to CSARGQVGQPQHF.